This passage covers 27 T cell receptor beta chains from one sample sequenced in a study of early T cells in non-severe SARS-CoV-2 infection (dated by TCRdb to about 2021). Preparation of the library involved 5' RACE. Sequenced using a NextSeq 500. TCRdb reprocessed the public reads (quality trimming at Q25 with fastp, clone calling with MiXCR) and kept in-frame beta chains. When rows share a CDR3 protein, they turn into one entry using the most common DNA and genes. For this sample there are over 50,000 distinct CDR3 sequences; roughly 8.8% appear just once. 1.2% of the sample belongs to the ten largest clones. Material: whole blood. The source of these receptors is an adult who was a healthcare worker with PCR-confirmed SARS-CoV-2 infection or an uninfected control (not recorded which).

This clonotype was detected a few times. CDR3 protein: CSVIKGSNEKLFF. The CDR3 nucleotides are TGCAGCGTCATCAAGGGGAGTAATGAAAAACTGTTTTTT. The rearrangement joins TRBV29-1 to TRBJ1-4, with a possible D match to TRBD1 (5 bases). The germline CDR1 and CDR2 sequences are SQVTM and ANQGSEA. V gave up 6 bases and J gave up 4 bases, with 12 bases separating them. This CDR3 spans 13 amino acids.

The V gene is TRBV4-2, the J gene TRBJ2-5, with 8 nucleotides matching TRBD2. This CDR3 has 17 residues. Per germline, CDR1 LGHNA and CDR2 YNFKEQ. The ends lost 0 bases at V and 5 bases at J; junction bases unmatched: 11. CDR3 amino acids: CASSQDRTAGGAETQYF. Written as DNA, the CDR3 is TGTGCCAGCAGCCAAGATCGTACGGCCGGGGGGGCTGAGACCCAGTACTTC.

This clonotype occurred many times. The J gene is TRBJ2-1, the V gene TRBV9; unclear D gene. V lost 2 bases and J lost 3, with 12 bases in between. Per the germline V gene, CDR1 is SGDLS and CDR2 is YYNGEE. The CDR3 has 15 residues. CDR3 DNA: TGTGCCAGCAGCGTGTCCTATAGTAACTACAATGAGCAGTTCTTC. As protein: CASSVSYSNYNEQFF. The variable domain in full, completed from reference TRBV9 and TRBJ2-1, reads DSGVTQTPKHLITATGQRVTLRCSPRSGDLSVYWYQQSLDQGLQFLIQYYNGEERAKGNILERFSAQQFPDLHSELNLSSLELGDSALYFCASSVSYSNYNEQFFGPGTRLTVL.

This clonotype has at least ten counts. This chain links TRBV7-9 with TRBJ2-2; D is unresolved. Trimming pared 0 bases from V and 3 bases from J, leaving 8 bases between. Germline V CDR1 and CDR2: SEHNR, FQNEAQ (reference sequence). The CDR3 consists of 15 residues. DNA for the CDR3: TGTGCCAGCAGCTTAGCGAACAGCTACACCGGGGAGCTGTTTTTT. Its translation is CASSLANSYTGELFF.

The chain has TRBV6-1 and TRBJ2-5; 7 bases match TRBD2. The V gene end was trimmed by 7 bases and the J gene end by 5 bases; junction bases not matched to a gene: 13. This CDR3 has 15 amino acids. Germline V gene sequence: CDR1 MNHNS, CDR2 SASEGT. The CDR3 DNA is TGTGCCAGCATTGTTGGCGGGGGTAATCGTGAGACCCAGTACTTC. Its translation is CASIVGGGNRETQYF.

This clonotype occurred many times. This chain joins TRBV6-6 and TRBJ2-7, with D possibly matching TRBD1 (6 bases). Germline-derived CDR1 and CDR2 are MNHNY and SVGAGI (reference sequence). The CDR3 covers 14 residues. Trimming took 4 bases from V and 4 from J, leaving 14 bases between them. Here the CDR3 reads CASSSQGALYEQYV. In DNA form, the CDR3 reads TGTGCCAGCAGTTCACAGGGTGCCCTATACGAGCAGTACGTC.

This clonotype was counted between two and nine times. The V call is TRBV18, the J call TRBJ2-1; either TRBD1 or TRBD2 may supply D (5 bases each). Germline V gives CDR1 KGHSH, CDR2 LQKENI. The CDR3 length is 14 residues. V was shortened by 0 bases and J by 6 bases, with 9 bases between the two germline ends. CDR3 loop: CASSPPGVGNEQFF. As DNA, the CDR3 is TGTGCCAGCTCACCACCGGGGGTTGGCAATGAGCAGTTCTTC. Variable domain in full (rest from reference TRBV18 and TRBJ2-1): NAGVMQNPRHLVRRRGQEARLRCSPMKGHSHVYWYRQLPEEGLKFMVYLQKENIIDESGMPKERFSAEFPKEGPSILRIQQVVRGDSAAYFCASSPPGVGNEQFFGPGTRLTVL.

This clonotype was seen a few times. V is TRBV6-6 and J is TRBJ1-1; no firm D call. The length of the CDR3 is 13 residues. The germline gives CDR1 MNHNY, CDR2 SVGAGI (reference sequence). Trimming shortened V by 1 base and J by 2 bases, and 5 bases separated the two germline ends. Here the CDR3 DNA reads TGTGCCAGCAGTTACTTGGGAAACACTGAAGCTTTCTTT. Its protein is CASSYLGNTEAFF.

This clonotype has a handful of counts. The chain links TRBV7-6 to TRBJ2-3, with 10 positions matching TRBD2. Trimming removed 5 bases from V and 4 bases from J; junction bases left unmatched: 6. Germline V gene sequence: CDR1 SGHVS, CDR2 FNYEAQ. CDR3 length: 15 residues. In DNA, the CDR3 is TGTGCCAGCAGCGCCTTAGCGGGGGGACCAGATACGCAGTATTTT. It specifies CASSALAGGPDTQYF.

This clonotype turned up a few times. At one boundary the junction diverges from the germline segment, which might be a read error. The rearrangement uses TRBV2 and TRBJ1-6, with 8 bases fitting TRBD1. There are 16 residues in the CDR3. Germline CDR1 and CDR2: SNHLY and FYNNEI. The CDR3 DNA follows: TGTGCCAGCAGCCCCGGGACAGGACCTTTCAATTCACCCCTCCATTTT. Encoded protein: CASSPGTGPFNSPLHF.

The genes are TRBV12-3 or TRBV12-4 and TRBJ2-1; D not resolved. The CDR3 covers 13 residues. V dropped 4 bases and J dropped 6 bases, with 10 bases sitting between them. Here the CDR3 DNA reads TGTGCCAGCAGTTATCCTCTGGGCAATGAGCAGTTCTTC. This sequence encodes CASSYPLGNEQFF.

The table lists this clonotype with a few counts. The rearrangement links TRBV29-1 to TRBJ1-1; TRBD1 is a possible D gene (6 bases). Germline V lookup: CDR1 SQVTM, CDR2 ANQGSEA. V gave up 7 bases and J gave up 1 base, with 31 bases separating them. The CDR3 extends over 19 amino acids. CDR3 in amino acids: CSALRGGARTQIKNTEAFF. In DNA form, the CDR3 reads TGCAGCGCCTTGCGGGGGGGCGCCCGAACCCAGATAAAGAACACTGAAGCTTTCTTT.

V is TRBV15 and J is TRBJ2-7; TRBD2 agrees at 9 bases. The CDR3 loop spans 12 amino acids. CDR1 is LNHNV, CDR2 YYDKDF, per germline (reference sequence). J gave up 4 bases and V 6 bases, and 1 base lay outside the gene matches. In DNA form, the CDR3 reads TGTGCCACCAGAGCGGGGGGATACGAGCAGTACGTC. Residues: CATRAGGYEQYV.

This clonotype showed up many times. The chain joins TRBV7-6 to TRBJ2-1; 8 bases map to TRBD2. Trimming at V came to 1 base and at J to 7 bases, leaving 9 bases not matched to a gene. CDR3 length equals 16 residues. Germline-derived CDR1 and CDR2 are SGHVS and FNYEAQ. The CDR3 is CASSLGGRGAPNEQFF. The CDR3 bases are TGTGCCAGCAGCTTAGGCGGGCGGGGGGCCCCTAATGAGCAGTTCTTC.

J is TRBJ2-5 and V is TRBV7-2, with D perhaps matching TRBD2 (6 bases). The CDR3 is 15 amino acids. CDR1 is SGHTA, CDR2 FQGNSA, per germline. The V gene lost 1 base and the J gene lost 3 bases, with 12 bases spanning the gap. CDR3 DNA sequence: TGTGCCAGCAGCTTAGTCGGGACTGGTGAAGAGACCCAGTACTTC. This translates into CASSLVGTGEETQYF.

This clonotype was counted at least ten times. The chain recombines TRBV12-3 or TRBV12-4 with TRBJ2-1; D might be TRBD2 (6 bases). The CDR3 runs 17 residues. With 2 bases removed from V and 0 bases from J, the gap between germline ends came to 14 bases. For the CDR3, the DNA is TGTGCCAGCAGTTTACTCGCCGGGGGACCCTCCTACAATGAGCAGTTCTTC. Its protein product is CASSLLAGGPSYNEQFF.

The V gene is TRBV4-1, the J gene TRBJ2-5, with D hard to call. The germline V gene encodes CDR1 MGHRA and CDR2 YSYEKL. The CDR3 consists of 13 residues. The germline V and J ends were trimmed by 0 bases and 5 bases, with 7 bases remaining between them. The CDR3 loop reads CASSQESLETQYF. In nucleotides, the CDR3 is TGCGCCAGCAGCCAAGAGAGCCTTGAGACCCAGTACTTC.

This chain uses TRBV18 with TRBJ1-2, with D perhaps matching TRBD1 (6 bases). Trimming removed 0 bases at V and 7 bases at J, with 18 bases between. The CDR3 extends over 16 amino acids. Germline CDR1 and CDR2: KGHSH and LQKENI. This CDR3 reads CASSPPGQSGSGGYTF. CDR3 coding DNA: TGTGCCAGCTCACCACCCGGACAGTCCGGCTCCGGTGGCTACACCTTC.

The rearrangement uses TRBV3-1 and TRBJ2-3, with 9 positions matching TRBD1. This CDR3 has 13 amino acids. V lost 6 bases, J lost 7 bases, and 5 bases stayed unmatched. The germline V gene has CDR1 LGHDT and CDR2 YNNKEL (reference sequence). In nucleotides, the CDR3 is TGTGCCAGCAGTCTACAGGGGGCGAATACGCAGTATTTT. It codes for CASSLQGANTQYF.

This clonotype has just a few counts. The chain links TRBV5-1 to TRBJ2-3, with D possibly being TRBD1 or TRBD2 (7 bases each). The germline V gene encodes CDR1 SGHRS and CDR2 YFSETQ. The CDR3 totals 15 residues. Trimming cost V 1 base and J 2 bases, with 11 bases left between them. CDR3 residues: CASSLQGGSTDTQYF. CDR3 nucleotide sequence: TGCGCCAGCAGCTTGCAGGGGGGGTCCACAGATACGCAGTATTTT.

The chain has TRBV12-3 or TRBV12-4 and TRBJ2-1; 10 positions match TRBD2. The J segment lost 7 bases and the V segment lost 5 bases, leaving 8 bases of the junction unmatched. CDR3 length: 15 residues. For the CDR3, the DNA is TGTGCCAGCAGTCCAAGCGGGGGGGCCTCAAATGAGCAGTTCTTC. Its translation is CASSPSGGASNEQFF.

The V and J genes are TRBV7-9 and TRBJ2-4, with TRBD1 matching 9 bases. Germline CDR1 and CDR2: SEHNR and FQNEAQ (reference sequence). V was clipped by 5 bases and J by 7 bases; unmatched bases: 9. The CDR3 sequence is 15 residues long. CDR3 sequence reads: CASSRGIGQGNIQYF. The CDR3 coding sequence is TGTGCCAGCAGCCGGGGGATCGGACAGGGGAACATTCAGTACTTC. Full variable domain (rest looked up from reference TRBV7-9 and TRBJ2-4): DTGVSQNPRHKITKRGQNVTFRCDPISEHNRLYWYRQTLGQGPEFLTYFQNEAQLEKSRLLSDRFSAERPKGSFSTLEIQRTEQGDSAMYLCASSRGIGQGNIQYFGAGTRLSVL.

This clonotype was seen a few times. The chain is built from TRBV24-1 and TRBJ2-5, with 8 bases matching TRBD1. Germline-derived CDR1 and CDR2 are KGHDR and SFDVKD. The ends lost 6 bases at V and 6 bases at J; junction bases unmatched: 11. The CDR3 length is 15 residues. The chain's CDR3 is CATSTGRGLGKTQYF. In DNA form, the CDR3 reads TGTGCCACCAGTACTGGCAGGGGGCTAGGGAAGACCCAGTACTTC.

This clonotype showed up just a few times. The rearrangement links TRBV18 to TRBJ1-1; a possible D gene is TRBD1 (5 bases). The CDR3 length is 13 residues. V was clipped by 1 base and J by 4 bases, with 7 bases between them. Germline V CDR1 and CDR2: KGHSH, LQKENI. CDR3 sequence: CASSPLGATEAFF. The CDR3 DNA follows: TGTGCCAGCTCACCACTCGGGGCCACTGAAGCTTTCTTT.

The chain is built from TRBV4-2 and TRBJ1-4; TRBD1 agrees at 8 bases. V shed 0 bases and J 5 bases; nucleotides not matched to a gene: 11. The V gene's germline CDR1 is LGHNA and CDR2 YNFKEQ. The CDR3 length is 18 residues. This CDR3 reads CASSQELESGQGNEKLFF. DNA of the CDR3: TGTGCCAGCAGCCAAGAGTTAGAGTCCGGACAGGGCAATGAAAAACTGTTTTTT.

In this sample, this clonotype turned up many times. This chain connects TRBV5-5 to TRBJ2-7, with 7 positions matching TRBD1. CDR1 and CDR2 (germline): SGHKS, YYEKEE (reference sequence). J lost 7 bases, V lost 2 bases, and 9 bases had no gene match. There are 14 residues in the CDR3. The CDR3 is CASSLDRAIGEQYV. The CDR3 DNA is TGTGCCAGCAGCTTAGACAGGGCGATCGGGGAGCAGTACGTC.

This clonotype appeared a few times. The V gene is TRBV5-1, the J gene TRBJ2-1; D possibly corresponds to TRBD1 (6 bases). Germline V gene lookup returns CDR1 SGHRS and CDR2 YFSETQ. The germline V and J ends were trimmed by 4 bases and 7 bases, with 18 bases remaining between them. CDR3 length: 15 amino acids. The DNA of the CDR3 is TGCGCCAGCAGCCGCGGACAGAGGGGAGAAAATGAGCAGTTCTTC. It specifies CASSRGQRGENEQFF. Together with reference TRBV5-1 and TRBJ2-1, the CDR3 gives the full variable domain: KAGVTQTPRYLIKTRGQQVTLSCSPISGHRSVSWYQQTPGQGLQFLFEYFSETQRNKGNFPGRFSGRQFSNSRSEMNVSTLELGDSALYLCASSRGQRGENEQFFGPGTRLTVL.